Listed here are 26 T cell receptor beta chains from one sample, sequenced in a study of T cells in Graves' hyperthyroidism and ophthalmopathy. RNA transcripts were the template for amplifying TCR beta CDR3 regions. When the TCR CDR3 underwent first-round RT-PCR, the HTBI primer set was used. Each CDR3 protein gets one entry after TCRdb re-called the multiplex PCR reads with MiXCR. The sample holds 450,000 to 700,000 distinct CDR3 sequences; about half are singletons and the top ten take about 8%. The sample consisted of peripheral blood or thyroid tissue (not recorded which). These receptors were collected from a woman aged 18 to 35 with Graves' hyperthyroidism.

Of note for this clonotype: This may be a read error, as it is one base from a much larger clone. CDR3 sequence reads: CASGITDNTEAFF. The CDR3 DNA sequence: TGTGCCAGTGGTATAACAGATAACACTGAAGCTTTCTTT. This chain joins TRBV19 and TRBJ1-1; no reliable D call. The CDR3 runs to 13 residues. Germline lookup yields CDR1 LNHDA and CDR2 SQIVND (reference sequence). The full variable domain, rest sourced from reference TRBV19 and TRBJ1-1, is DGGITQSPKYLFRKEGQNVTLSCEQNLNHDAMYWYRQDPGQGLRLIYYSQIVNDFQKGDIAEGYSVSREKKESFPLTVTSAQKNPTAFYLCASGITDNTEAFFGQGTRLTVV.

As to this clonotype: Without the conserved terminal phenylalanine or tryptophan, this CDR3 likely stems from a read error. The DNA is left out, because the CDR3 cannot be placed on it with certainty; the CDR3 is given as TCRdb lists it. The J gene is TRBJ2-2, the V gene TRBV29-1; TRBD2 is the table's D call, not checked against the DNA. CDR1 is SQVTM, CDR2 ANQGSEA, per germline. The CDR3 is made up of 15 amino acids, end residues included. CDR3 amino acids: CSVEMGLSNTGELVY.

This clonotype was picked up many times. The chain employs TRBV7-8 and TRBJ2-2; 9 bases fit TRBD2. Germline-derived CDR1 and CDR2 are SGHVS and FQNEAQ. With V trimmed by 4 bases and J by 2 bases, 5 bases remained unmatched. The CDR3 is made up of 16 amino acids. The CDR3 DNA follows: TGTGCCAGCAGCTGGGGGGGGACTAGCAACACCGGGGAGCTGTTTTTT. Its translation: CASSWGGTSNTGELFF. Filled out from reference TRBV7-8 and TRBJ2-2, the complete variable domain reads GAGVSQSPRYKVAKRGQDVALRCDPISGHVSLFWYQQALGQGPEFLTYFQNEAQLDKSGLPSDRFFAERPEGSVSTLKIQRTQQEDSAVYLCASSWGGTSNTGELFFGEGSRLTVL.

This clonotype was counted at least ten times. Here the CDR3 DNA reads TGTGCCAGCAGTACCCAGGACGGCTACGAGCAGTACTTC. It encodes CASSTQDGYEQYF. This chain joins TRBV6-1 and TRBJ2-7; D unclear. V lost 5 bases and J lost 3, with 11 bases in between. The CDR3 covers 13 residues. Germline CDR1 reads MNHNS; CDR2 reads SASEGT.

This chain joins TRBV5-6 and TRBJ2-2; TRBD1 matches 12 bases. The V gene end was trimmed by 5 bases and the J gene end by 5 bases; junction bases not matched to a gene: 4. The V gene's germline CDR1 is SGHDT and CDR2 YYEEEE. The CDR3 is 15 residues long. Written as DNA, the CDR3 is TGTGCCAGCAGGGGACAGGGGGCGAGGACCGGGGAGCTGTTTTTT. It yields the protein CASRGQGARTGELFF. The full variable domain, its missing parts supplied by reference TRBV5-6 and TRBJ2-2, is DAGVTQSPTHLIKTRGQQVTLRCSPKSGHDTVSWYQQALGQGPQFIFQYYEEEERQRGNFPDRFSGHQFPNYSSELNVNALLLGDSALYLCASRGQGARTGELFFGEGSRLTVL.

This chain uses TRBV2 with TRBJ1-6; no firm D call. V lost 6 bases and J lost 9, with 21 bases in between. CDR1 and CDR2 (germline): SNHLY, FYNNEI. This CDR3 is built from 16 residues. CDR3 region: CASSVGLGPNSSPLHF. The CDR3 DNA is TGTGCCAGCAGCGTAGGGTTGGGCCCGAATAGTTCACCCCTCCACTTT.

This clonotype was seen many times. V usage is TRBV13 and J usage is TRBJ2-7; the D is unclear. V was trimmed by 5 bases and J by 2 bases, leaving 7 bases between them. This CDR3 region has 12 residues. Germline assignment: CDR1 PRHDT and CDR2 FYEKMQ (reference sequence). The CDR3: CASSTLPYEQYF. CDR3 nucleotide sequence: TGTGCCAGCAGCACCCTTCCCTACGAGCAGTACTTC.

In the case of this clonotype: Germline and junction disagree at one end, which may indicate a read error. The CDR3 region is CASGLIQETRYF. CDR3 sequence (DNA): TGTGCTAGTGGTTTGATACAAGAGACCCGGTACTTC. The V gene is TRBV12-5, the J gene TRBJ2-5; D ambiguous. Germline CDR1 and CDR2: LGHNT and FRNRAP. The length of the CDR3 is 12 residues.

V usage is TRBV19 and J usage is TRBJ1-1; maybe TRBD1 (6 bases). The CDR3 totals 13 residues. V shed 1 base and J shed 12 bases, with 15 bases lying between them. From germline, CDR1 is LNHDA and CDR2 SQIVND (reference sequence). CDR3 in amino acids: CASSIADRDTSFF. The CDR3 nucleotides are TGTGCCAGTAGTATAGCGGACCGGGACACCTCTTTCTTT.

This clonotype was seen at least ten times. The V call is TRBV10-3, the J call TRBJ2-7, with a tentative D call TRBD1 (6 bases). This CDR3 spans 14 amino acids. In germline, CDR1 is ENHRY, CDR2 SYGVKD. V lost 7 bases and J 1 base, leaving 14 bases between the germline ends. CDR3 DNA sequence: TGTGCCATCACAGGGGAGAGGGGTTCCTACGAGCAGTACTTC. Its translation: CAITGERGSYEQYF.

The chain links TRBV27 to TRBJ2-6; D uncertain. Trimming left V 6 bases short and J 2 bases short, with 11 bases between. The CDR3 is 15 residues long. Germline V lookup: CDR1 MNHEY, CDR2 SMNVEV (reference sequence). This CDR3 reads CASRPTPTGANVLTF. CDR3 coding DNA: TGTGCCAGCAGACCTACGCCGACTGGGGCCAACGTCCTGACTTTC.

This clonotype was observed a single time. Sequence at one end of the junction differs from germline and may be a read error. The chain has TRBV4-1 and TRBJ1-6; no firm D call. This CDR3 spans 13 amino acids. Germline CDR1 and CDR2: MGHRA and YSYEKL. The CDR3: CTSSSDGGTPLHF. For the CDR3, the DNA is TGCACCAGCAGCTCAGACGGCGGCACACCCCTCCACTTT.

This chain's CDR3 is CSAPDRGFVTEAFF. The CDR3 DNA reads as TGCAGTGCTCCGGACAGGGGATTTGTCACTGAAGCTTTCTTT. The V gene is TRBV20-1, the J gene TRBJ1-1, with TRBD1 identical over 9 bases. The trim removed 5 bases at V and 4 bases at J, leaving 8 bases unmatched. In germline, CDR1 is DFQATT, CDR2 SNEGSKA (reference sequence). The CDR3 is 14 amino acids.

This clonotype showed up just once. V usage is TRBV20-1 and J usage is TRBJ2-7; no reliable D call. The CDR3 length is 14 residues. Trimming left V 2 bases short and J 6 bases short, with 17 bases between. Germline values: CDR1 DFQATT, CDR2 SNEGSKA (reference sequence). Here the CDR3 DNA reads TGCAGTGCTAGAAAGGGAACTAACTATGGCGAGCAGTACTTC. Its translation: CSARKGTNYGEQYF.

This clonotype was observed a handful of times. The junction shows a germline mismatch at one end, possibly a read error. The chain joins TRBV27 to TRBJ2-7; D not certain. Germline V gene lookup returns CDR1 MNHEY and CDR2 SMNVEV (reference sequence). CDR3 length equals 12 residues. The CDR3: CASSLVFGLLNF. As DNA, the CDR3 is TGTGCCAGCAGTTTAGTCTTTGGGCTTTTGAACTTC.

This clonotype was seen a few times. The chain uses TRBV7-9 and TRBJ2-3; D uncertain. Between the trimmed V and J ends, which lost 1 base and 8 bases, there was a span of 13 bases. This CDR3 contains 14 residues. Germline V lookup: CDR1 SEHNR, CDR2 FQNEAQ (reference sequence). The DNA of the CDR3 is TGTGCCAGCAGCTTAGTGGTCGGGTTTGCTACGCAGTATTTT. This codes for CASSLVVGFATQYF.

The chain links TRBV15 to TRBJ2-2; 8 bases fit TRBD1. The CDR3 consists of 16 residues. CDR1 and CDR2 from the germline V gene are LNHNV and YYDKDF (reference sequence). V shed 0 bases and J 4 bases; nucleotides not matched to a gene: 4. CDR3 nucleotide sequence: TGTGCCACCAGCAGAGACAGGGGGCTCGTCACCGGGGAGCTGTTTTTT. It codes for CATSRDRGLVTGELFF.

This clonotype was observed many times. The V gene is TRBV7-6, the J gene TRBJ1-4; D gene unclear. Germline V gene lookup returns CDR1 SGHVS and CDR2 FNYEAQ. The CDR3 has 13 amino acids. V was pared by 1 base and J by 6 bases, with 6 bases between. The CDR3 sequence is CASSLVLDEKLFF. CDR3 DNA sequence: TGTGCCAGCAGCTTAGTCCTGGATGAAAAACTGTTTTTT.

This clonotype was seen many times. The chain couples TRBV5-1 to TRBJ1-6, with D possibly matching TRBD1 (6 bases). Germline V gene data show CDR1 as SGHRS and CDR2 as YFSETQ. V gave up 0 bases and J gave up 13 bases, with 11 bases separating them. The CDR3 totals 13 residues. The CDR3 loop is CASSLEVGGPLHF. The CDR3 coding sequence is TGCGCCAGCAGCTTGGAGGTGGGGGGCCCCCTCCACTTT.

This clonotype was seen repeatedly, ten times or more. The V call is TRBV24-1, the J call TRBJ2-5; unclear D gene. This CDR3 is 12 amino acids long. V was cut by 8 bases and J by 9 bases, with 15 bases left in between. CDR1 is KGHDR, CDR2 SFDVKD, per germline. CDR3 DNA sequence: TGTGCCACCACAAGTGACCTAGGATCCCAGTACTTC. Translating it yields CATTSDLGSQYF.

For this clonotype: This may be a read error: a much more frequent sequence differs by one nucleotide. The genes are TRBV4-1 and TRBJ2-5; TRBD1 or TRBD2 may be the D gene (5 bases each). This CDR3 has 15 residues. In germline, CDR1 is MGHRA, CDR2 YSYEKL. CDR3 bases: TGCGCCAGCAGCCAAGATTGGGGGTGGCAAGAGACCAAGTACTTC. This gives the protein CASSQDWGWQETKYF.

In this sample, this clonotype turned up many times. The chain is built from TRBV29-1 and TRBJ2-7, with a possible D match to TRBD1 (6 bases). Germline CDR1 reads SQVTM; CDR2 reads ANQGSEA. The CDR3 spans 14 residues. The germline V and J ends were trimmed by 0 bases and 3 bases, with 12 bases remaining between them. In DNA, the CDR3 is TGCAGCGTTGAAGAGTCTGGGGGCGGCTACGAGCAGTACTTC. Translated: CSVEESGGGYEQYF.

This clonotype was seen ten or more times. The chain employs TRBV5-1 and TRBJ2-2, with 7 bases identical to TRBD2. The germline gives CDR1 SGHRS, CDR2 YFSETQ. The CDR3 consists of 15 residues. V gave up 2 bases and J gave up 4 bases; unmatched junction bases: 5. DNA of the CDR3: TGCGCCAGCAGCTTTGGGGCTAGCGGCACCGGGGAGCTGTTTTTT. Amino acids: CASSFGASGTGELFF.

This clonotype was picked up many times. This sequence joins TRBV12-3 or TRBV12-4 and TRBJ1-1; D remains unclear. V was pared by 7 bases and J by 11 bases, with 11 bases between. The CDR3 length is 10 residues. The CDR3 loop is CASTSRRAFF. The CDR3 bases are TGTGCCAGCACTTCCCGCCGGGCTTTCTTT.

Regarding this clonotype: This may be a read error, as it is one base from a much larger clone. This sequence joins TRBV7-2 and TRBJ2-5; perhaps TRBD2 as D (5 bases). CDR3 length: 14 amino acids. CDR1 and CDR2 from the germline V gene are SGHTA and FQGNSA. This CDR3 reads CASSLDGSRETQYF. The DNA of the CDR3 is TGCGCCAGCAGCCTGGATGGGAGCCGAGAGACCCAGTACTTC.

As concerns this clonotype: One end of the junction varies from germline; a read error may be responsible. The chain recombines TRBV29-1 with TRBJ2-5, with 8 bases aligning to TRBD2. Germline lookup yields CDR1 SQVTM and CDR2 ANQGSEA. The CDR3 sequence is 14 residues long. DNA for the CDR3: TGCAGCGTTGACCCCGTTTTCGGGAGGGAGACCCAATTCTTC. Translation: CSVDPVFGRETQFF.